This TCR beta chain was profiled in a study of blood T cells in healthy people across ages. The CDR3 is 14 amino acids. V dropped 2 bases and J dropped 4 bases, with 8 bases sitting between them. CDR1 and CDR2 from the germline V gene are ENHRY and SYGVKD. With a J-beta primer mix and a sample-barcoded 5' primer, a second PCR ran about 7 to 11 cycles. Each CDR3 protein is one row after TCRdb ran MiXCR on the 5' RACE reads. The table has roughly 1.9 million distinct CDR3 sequences, 39% seen once. The sequence was obtained from a human donor in good health. This chain links TRBV10-3 with TRBJ2-2, with a weak D call TRBD1 (5 bases). Sequencing used blood. The CDR3: CAISEDRFTGELFF. The CDR3 DNA sequence: TGTGCCATCAGTGAGGACAGATTCACCGGGGAGCTGTTTTTT.